These T cell receptor beta chains were read from a single sample in a study of blood T cell repertoires in COVID-19. Method: immunoSEQ multiplex PCR; TCRdb's copy keeps in-frame clones and lacks some. The sample includes about 160,000 clones, 76% of them seen just once. The source material was peripheral blood. All receptors come from a woman older than 75 with acute or convalescent COVID-19. Both conserved end residues are part of each CDR3. The D gene is left open where the match is weak. The size entry is marked missing in some rows and otherwise reads once, few, many or a size class.

D gene	V gene	clone size	J gene	CDR3 DNA	CDR3 protein
TRBD2	TRBV27	-	TRBJ2-1	TGTGCCAGCAGTGTAATTGGGACTAGCGGGAGCAATGAGCAGTTCTTC	CASSVIGTSGSNEQFF
-	TRBV5-1	-	TRBJ2-7	TGCGCCAGCAGCCTGGACAACTCCTACGAGCAGTACTTC	CASSLDNSYEQYF
-	TRBV5-1	-	TRBJ1-2	TGCGCCAGCAGCTTGGGTCTTACTAACTATGGCTACACCTTC	CASSLGLTNYGYTF
-	TRBV27	once	TRBJ2-3	TGTGCCAGCAGTTTGGAGCGGCGTACGCAGTATTTT	CASSLERRTQYF
-	TRBV18	-	TRBJ1-2	TGTGCCAGCTCGCGGGAGGAAGGCTACACCTTC	CASSREEGYTF
TRBD2	TRBV15	-	TRBJ2-5	TGTGCCACCAGCAGAGAGGGGACTACACAAGAGACCCAGTACTTC	CATSREGTTQETQYF
-	TRBV7-8	-	TRBJ1-2	TGTGCCAGCAGCTACGACAGGCTGCGGGGCTACACCTTC	CASSYDRLRGYTF
-	TRBV7-9	-	TRBJ1-3	TGTGCCAGCAAAATAGCGGAGACTGGAAACACCATATATTTT	CASKIAETGNTIYF
-	TRBV5-6	-	TRBJ2-5	TGTGCCAGCAGCTCGGCAGGGCAGGGTTATGCGACCCAGTACTTC	CASSSAGQGYATQYF
-	TRBV7-9	-	TRBJ1-6	TGTGCCAGTCCTGGCGGGGCTGGGGATTCACCCCTCCACTTT	CASPGGAGDSPLHF
TRBD2	TRBV27	many	TRBJ2-2	TGTGCCAGCAGTTTCCTGGGACTAGCGGGAGTCAACACCGGGGAGCTGTTTTTT	CASSFLGLAGVNTGELFF
-	TRBV18	-	TRBJ1-2	TGTGCCAGCTCACCACGGCAAAATAACTATGGCTACACCTTC	CASSPRQNNYGYTF
-	TRBV18	-	TRBJ2-5	TGTGCCAGCTCACCGCGGGGAGGGGGTCAAGAGACCCAGTACTTC	CASSPRGGGQETQYF
-	TRBV6-2/TRBV6-3	few	TRBJ1-2	TGTGCCAGCAGTTACAGCGAAGGGGCAGGTGATGGCTACACCTTC	CASSYSEGAGDGYTF
TRBD1	TRBV2	-	TRBJ2-2	TGTGCCAGCCGGGACAGGGGGCCCGGGGAGCTGTTTTTT	CASRDRGPGELFF
TRBD1	TRBV7-9	-	TRBJ1-6	TGTGCCAGCAGCGAGACAGGGGTACATTCACCCCTCCACTTT	CASSETGVHSPLHF
-	TRBV5-1	-	TRBJ1-1	TGCGCCAGCAGCTTGCTCCAGGATGTATCTGAAGCTTTCTTT	CASSLLQDVSEAFF
-	TRBV6-1	-	TRBJ1-4	TGTGCCAGCAGTGATATTAACAGGCTAGGTGAAAAACTGTTTTTT	CASSDINRLGEKLFF
TRBD1	TRBV5-6	-	TRBJ1-5	TGTGCCAGCAGCAGGGGACAGGGAAGCAATCAGCCCCAGCATTTT	CASSRGQGSNQPQHF
-	TRBV10-2	few	TRBJ1-1	TGCGCCACCCGGACAGAGATGAACACTGAAGCTTTCTTT	CATRTEMNTEAFF
-	TRBV14	few	TRBJ1-2	TGTGCCAGCAGCCTCCTCGGAACGGGGAGAGGATATGGCTACACCTTC	CASSLLGTGRGYGYTF
TRBD1	TRBV6-5	-	TRBJ1-2	TGTGCCAGCAGGGGGACAGGGTTTTTGTCTGGCTACACCTTC	CASRGTGFLSGYTF
-	TRBV6-2/TRBV6-3	-	TRBJ1-2	TGTGCCAGCAGTTACTCACAGGGCTCCTATGGCTACACCTTC	CASSYSQGSYGYTF
-	TRBV7-8	-	TRBJ1-5	TGTGCCAGCAGCTTCCGTAGGGGAATGCAGGGGTATCAGCCCCAGCATTTT	CASSFRRGMQGYQPQHF
-	TRBV6-2/TRBV6-3	few	TRBJ1-2	TGTGCCAGCAGTTACGGGGAGCGGACAGTTTCTAACTATGGCTACACCTTC	CASSYGERTVSNYGYTF
TRBD1	TRBV20-1	-	TRBJ2-7	TGCAGTGCTAGTCCGGGGACAGGGGGCTCCTACGAGCAGTACTTC	CSASPGTGGSYEQYF
-	TRBV6-5	-	TRBJ2-7	TGTGCCAGCTTGCTCCTGGCTGGAGGATCTTACGAGCAGTACTTC	CASLLLAGGSYEQYF
TRBD1	TRBV19	-	TRBJ1-5	TGTGCCAGTAGGACACAGGGGGATCAGCCCCAGCATTTT	CASRTQGDQPQHF
-	TRBV4-3	once	TRBJ1-2	TGCGCCAGCAGCCAATTAACAGGGAACTATGGCTACACCTTC	CASSQLTGNYGYTF
-	TRBV11-3	-	TRBJ1-3	TGTGCCAGCAGCCCGAGCGGGTCTAACACCATATATTTT	CASSPSGSNTIYF
TRBD1	TRBV6-2/TRBV6-3	-	TRBJ2-2	TGTGCCAGCAGTCGACAGGGTTCGAACACCGGGGAGCTGTTTTTT	CASSRQGSNTGELFF
-	TRBV5-1	-	TRBJ2-7	TGCGCCAGCAGCTTGGAACGCGGCCCGAACTACGAGCAGTACTTC	CASSLERGPNYEQYF
-	TRBV6-6	-	TRBJ1-4	TGTGCCGCACTTCGGTCTTATACGGGTGAAAAACTGTTTTTT	CAALRSYTGEKLFF
-	TRBV27	-	TRBJ2-7	TGTGCCAGCAGTTCCCAAACGCCGGGACTCAACTACGAGCAGTACTTC	CASSSQTPGLNYEQYF
-	TRBV6-5	-	TRBJ2-5	TGTGCCAGCAGCCGCGACTTCCAAGAGACCCAGTACTTC	CASSRDFQETQYF
-	TRBV6-5	-	TRBJ2-2	TGTGCCAGCATCTCGGACACCGGGGAGCTGTTTTTT	CASISDTGELFF
-	TRBV18	few	TRBJ1-4	TGTGCCAGCTCACCTACTTTACAGAAAGAAAAACTGTTTTTT	CASSPTLQKEKLFF
-	TRBV5-1	-	TRBJ2-1	TGCGCCAGCAGCTTGAACGGGAACTCCTACAATGAGCAGTTCTTC	CASSLNGNSYNEQFF
TRBD1	TRBV5-1	-	TRBJ1-1	TGCGCCAGCAACCGGGACAGGGGGAACACTGAAGCTTTCTTT	CASNRDRGNTEAFF
TRBD2	TRBV27	-	TRBJ2-1	TGTGCCAGCAAATCAGCGGGAGCGCCCTCCTACAATGAGCAGTTCTTC	CASKSAGAPSYNEQFF
TRBD1	TRBV20-1	once	TRBJ1-5	TGCAGTGCTAGTCAGACAGGGGATCAGCCCCAGCATTTT	CSASQTGDQPQHF
TRBD2	TRBV7-3	-	TRBJ2-1	TGTGCCAGCAGCTTAAGGCCTAGCGGGAGCCATTACAATGAGCAGTTCTTC	CASSLRPSGSHYNEQFF
-	TRBV9	-	TRBJ1-2	TGTGCCAGCAGCGTAGCGATCTTCTCGGCAGGGAATGGCTACACCTTC	CASSVAIFSAGNGYTF
TRBD1	TRBV18	-	TRBJ1-1	TGTGCCAGCTCACCTACGGACAGGTTGAACACTGAAGCTTTCTTT	CASSPTDRLNTEAFF
-	TRBV11-2	-	TRBJ1-3	TGTGCCAGCAGCTCACCGGGTCGAGGAGTTGACACCATATATTTT	CASSSPGRGVDTIYF
-	TRBV11-2	-	TRBJ2-7	TGTGCCAGCAGCTTAGGTGTAGAACCAACCTACGAGCAGTACTTC	CASSLGVEPTYEQYF
-	TRBV7-8	-	TRBJ2-1	TGTGCCAGCAGCTTAAGTACCGGCTCCTACAATGAGCAGTTCTTC	CASSLSTGSYNEQFF
TRBD1	TRBV9	-	TRBJ2-2	TGTGCCAGCAGCTCGACAGGGTGGGCCGGGGAGCTGTTTTTT	CASSSTGWAGELFF
-	TRBV27	-	TRBJ1-6	TGTGCCAGCAGTCAATCGACAGGTCTCTCTAATTCACCCCTCCACTTT	CASSQSTGLSNSPLHF
TRBD2	TRBV30	few	TRBJ2-7	TGTGCCTGGAGTCCTAGCGGGCAGGTGCACTCCTACGAGCAGTACTTC	CAWSPSGQVHSYEQYF
-	TRBV2	many	TRBJ1-5	TGTGCCAGCAGTGAAGTCAGGGTCGATCAGCCCCAGCATTTT	CASSEVRVDQPQHF